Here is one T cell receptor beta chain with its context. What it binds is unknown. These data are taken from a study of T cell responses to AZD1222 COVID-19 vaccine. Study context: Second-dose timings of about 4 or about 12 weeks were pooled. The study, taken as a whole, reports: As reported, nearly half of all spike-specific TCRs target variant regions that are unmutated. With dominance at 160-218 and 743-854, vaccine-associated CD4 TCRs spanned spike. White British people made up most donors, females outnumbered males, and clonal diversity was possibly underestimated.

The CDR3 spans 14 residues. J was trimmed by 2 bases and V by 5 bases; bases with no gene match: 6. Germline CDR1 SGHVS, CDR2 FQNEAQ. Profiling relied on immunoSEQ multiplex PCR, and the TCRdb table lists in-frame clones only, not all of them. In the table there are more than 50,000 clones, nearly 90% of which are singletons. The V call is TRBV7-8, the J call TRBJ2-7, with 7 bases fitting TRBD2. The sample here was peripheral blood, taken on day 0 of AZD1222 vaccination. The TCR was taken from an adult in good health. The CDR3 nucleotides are TGTGCCAGCAGCCCCCTAGCGGTGGCCTACGAGCAGTACTTC. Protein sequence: CASSPLAVAYEQYF.